Below, 14 T cell receptor beta chains from the same sample are listed, as sequenced in a study of blood T cell repertoires in COVID-19. Generated by immunoSEQ multiplex PCR, the TCRdb table keeps only in-frame clones and is missing some. Of 150,000 to 200,000 clones detected, around 87% appear once; the ten largest clones hold roughly 2.5%. What was sequenced was peripheral blood. Source of these receptors: a man aged 35 to 55 with active or convalescent COVID-19.

The V call is TRBV6-4, the J call TRBJ1-6; D is possibly TRBD1 (5 bases). Trimming cost V 4 bases and J 10 bases, with 11 bases left between them. The CDR3 covers 13 residues. Germline loops: CDR1 MRHNA, CDR2 SNTAGT. The CDR3 is CASSGGGASPLHF. The CDR3 DNA is TGTGCCAGCAGTGGGGGAGGGGCCTCACCCCTCCACTTT.

V and J are TRBV10-1 and TRBJ2-2, with TRBD2 matching 10 bases. Germline V gene lookup returns CDR1 WNHNN and CDR2 SYGVQD (reference sequence). The ends lost 3 bases at V and 5 bases at J; junction bases unmatched: 3. This CDR3 has 15 residues. This CDR3 is CASSDKRGGTGELFF. The CDR3 coding sequence is TGCGCCAGCAGTGACAAGCGGGGGGGGACCGGGGAGCTGTTTTTT.

V is TRBV7-8 and J is TRBJ2-3, with D perhaps matching TRBD2 (6 bases). V shed 5 bases and J shed 0 bases, with 15 bases lying between them. Germline V gene lookup returns CDR1 SGHVS and CDR2 FQNEAQ. CDR3 size: 16 residues. CDR3 residues: CASSVRGNPSTDTQYF. CDR3 nucleotides: TGTGCCAGCAGCGTACGGGGGAACCCTAGCACAGATACGCAGTATTTT. Full variable domain (missing parts from reference TRBV7-8 and TRBJ2-3): GAGVSQSPRYKVAKRGQDVALRCDPISGHVSLFWYQQALGQGPEFLTYFQNEAQLDKSGLPSDRFFAERPEGSVSTLKIQRTQQEDSAVYLCASSVRGNPSTDTQYFGPGTRLTVL.

The V call is TRBV10-3, the J call TRBJ1-4; 9 nucleotides line up with TRBD1. Unmatched junction bases numbered 14, after V lost 10 bases and J lost 8 bases. This CDR3 has 15 residues. Germline V gives CDR1 ENHRY, CDR2 SYGVKD. The DNA for the CDR3 is TGTGCCACCAGACCGGGACAGGGCGGGTACGAAAAACTGTTTTTT. Its translation is CATRPGQGGYEKLFF.

This sequence joins TRBV6-5 and TRBJ1-1, with 8 bases identical to TRBD1. J gave up 6 bases and V 2 bases, and 5 bases lay outside the gene matches. Per the germline V gene, CDR1 is MNHEY and CDR2 is SVGAGI. This CDR3 region has 14 residues. CDR3: CASSYMQGAAEAFF. CDR3 sequence (DNA): TGTGCCAGCAGTTACATGCAGGGGGCGGCTGAAGCTTTCTTT.

The chain is built from TRBV28 and TRBJ1-5; 8 bases match TRBD1. The V segment lost 5 bases and the J segment 6 bases; nucleotides outside the gene matches: 9. Germline assignment: CDR1 MDHEN and CDR2 SYDVKM. The CDR3 extends over 15 amino acids. Here the CDR3 reads CASSPYQGAGQPQHF. The CDR3 bases are TGTGCCAGCAGTCCTTATCAGGGGGCAGGTCAGCCCCAGCATTTT.

The chain has TRBV9 and TRBJ2-3; TRBD2 agrees at 11 bases. The CDR3 length is 18 residues. V dropped 4 bases and J dropped 0; count of bases not matched to a gene: 10. Germline loops: CDR1 SGDLS, CDR2 YYNGEE. CDR3 region: CASSSRLAGYTSTDTQYF. The DNA of the CDR3 is TGTGCCAGCAGCTCCCGACTAGCGGGGTATACTAGCACAGATACGCAGTATTTT.

The chain employs TRBV3-1 (or the pseudogene TRBV3-2) and TRBJ1-4, with a possible D match to TRBD1 (5 bases). Germline V gives CDR1 LGHDT, CDR2 YNNKEL (reference sequence). V dropped 1 base and J dropped 4 bases, with 10 bases sitting between them. The CDR3 is 15 amino acids. This CDR3 is CASSQVGGFNEKLFF. The CDR3 bases are TGTGCCAGCAGCCAAGTGGGGGGGTTTAATGAAAAACTGTTTTTT.

The V gene is TRBV6-2 or TRBV6-3, the J gene TRBJ1-1, with D perhaps TRBD1 (6 bases). Germline CDR1 MNHEY, CDR2 SVGEGT. Trimming shortened V by 5 bases and J by 0 bases, and 13 bases separated the two germline ends. The CDR3 sequence is 15 residues long. CDR3 residues: CASSQQGFMNTEAFF. CDR3 in DNA: TGTGCCAGCAGTCAACAGGGTTTCATGAACACTGAAGCTTTCTTT.

The chain uses TRBV15 and TRBJ1-5, with D perhaps TRBD1 (5 bases). This CDR3 has 15 residues. V lost 1 base to trimming and J lost 1 base, with 8 bases between them. Germline CDR1 and CDR2: LNHNV and YYDKDF (reference sequence). The CDR3 sequence is CATSRGRDSNQPQHF. CDR3 bases: TGTGCCACCAGCAGAGGGAGGGACAGCAATCAGCCCCAGCATTTT.

The V call is TRBV3-1 (or the pseudogene TRBV3-2), the J call TRBJ2-7, with TRBD2 matching over 8 bases. Germline trimming cut 0 bases from V and 6 bases from J; bases unmatched to any gene: 10. Germline CDR1 reads LGHDT; CDR2 reads YNNKEL (reference sequence). The CDR3 is 16 residues long. The DNA for the CDR3 is TGTGCCAGCAGCCAAGATCAGGGCGGGGGGCCCAGCGAGCAGTACTTC. It codes for CASSQDQGGGPSEQYF.

This chain joins TRBV5-1 and TRBJ1-2; D is ambiguous. The ends were cut back, 0 bases at V and 3 bases at J, with 9 bases in the middle. Germline loops: CDR1 SGHRS, CDR2 YFSETQ. CDR3 length: 14 residues. This chain's CDR3 is CASSLGGNDYGYTF. The CDR3 nucleotides read TGCGCCAGCAGCTTGGGAGGGAACGACTATGGCTACACCTTC.

This clone was counted a few times. The chain combines TRBV7-9 with TRBJ1-6; tentative D call: TRBD1 (5 bases). The CDR3 has 18 residues. The germline gives CDR1 SEHNR, CDR2 FQNEAQ (reference sequence). V lost 7 bases, J lost 6 bases, and 25 bases lay in between. This CDR3 is CASMGWRGTSLSNSPLHF. The CDR3 DNA sequence: TGTGCCAGCATGGGTTGGAGGGGTACAAGCTTGAGTAATTCACCCCTCCACTTT.

V is TRBV28 and J is TRBJ1-2; D possibly corresponds to TRBD1 (6 bases). The V and J ends lost 3 bases and 6 bases respectively, with 17 bases between them. This CDR3 contains 15 residues. Germline V gene sequence: CDR1 MDHEN, CDR2 SYDVKM. CDR3 sequence reads: CASSLPTGYRDGYTF. The CDR3 region has the DNA TGTGCCAGCAGTTTGCCTACAGGGTATCGGGATGGCTACACCTTC.